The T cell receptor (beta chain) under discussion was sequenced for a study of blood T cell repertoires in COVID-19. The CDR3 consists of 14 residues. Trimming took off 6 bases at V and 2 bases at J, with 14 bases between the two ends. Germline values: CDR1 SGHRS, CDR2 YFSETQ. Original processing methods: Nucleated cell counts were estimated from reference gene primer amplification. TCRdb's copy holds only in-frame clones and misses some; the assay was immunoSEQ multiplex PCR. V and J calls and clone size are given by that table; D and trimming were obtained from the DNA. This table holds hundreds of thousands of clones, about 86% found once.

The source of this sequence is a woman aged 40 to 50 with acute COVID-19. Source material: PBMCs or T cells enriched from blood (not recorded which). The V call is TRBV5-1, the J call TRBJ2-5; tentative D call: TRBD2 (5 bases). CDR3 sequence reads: CASMRGSPQETQYF. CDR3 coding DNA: TGCGCCAGCATGAGAGGGAGTCCTCAAGAGACCCAGTACTTC.